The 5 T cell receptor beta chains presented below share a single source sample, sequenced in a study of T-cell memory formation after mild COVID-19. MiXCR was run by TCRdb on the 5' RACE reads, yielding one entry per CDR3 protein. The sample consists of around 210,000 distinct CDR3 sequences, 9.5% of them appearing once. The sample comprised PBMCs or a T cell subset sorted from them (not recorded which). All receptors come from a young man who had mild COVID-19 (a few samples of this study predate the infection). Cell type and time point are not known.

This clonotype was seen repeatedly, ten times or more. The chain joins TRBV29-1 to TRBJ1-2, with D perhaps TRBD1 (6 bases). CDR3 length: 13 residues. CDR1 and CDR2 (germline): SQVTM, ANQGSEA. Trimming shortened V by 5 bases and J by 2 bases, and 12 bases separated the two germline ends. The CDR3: CSVSQGANYGYTF. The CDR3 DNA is TGCAGCGTTTCACAGGGTGCGAACTATGGCTACACCTTC.

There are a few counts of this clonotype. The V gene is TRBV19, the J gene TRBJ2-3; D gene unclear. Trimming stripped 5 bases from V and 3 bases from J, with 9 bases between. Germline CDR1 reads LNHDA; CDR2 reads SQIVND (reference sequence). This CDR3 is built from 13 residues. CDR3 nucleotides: TGTGCCAGTAGTGCGGAGCTAACAGATACGCAGTATTTT. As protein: CASSAELTDTQYF.

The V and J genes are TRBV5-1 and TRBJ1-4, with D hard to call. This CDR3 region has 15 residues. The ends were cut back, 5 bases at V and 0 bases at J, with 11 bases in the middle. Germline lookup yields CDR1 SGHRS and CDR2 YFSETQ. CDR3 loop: CASRLTGATNEKLFF. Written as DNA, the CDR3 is TGCGCCAGCAGACTGACCGGTGCAACTAATGAAAAACTGTTTTTT.

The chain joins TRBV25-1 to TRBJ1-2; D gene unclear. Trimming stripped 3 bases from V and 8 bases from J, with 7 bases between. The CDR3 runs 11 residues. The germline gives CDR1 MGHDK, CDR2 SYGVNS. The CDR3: CASSDRWGYTF. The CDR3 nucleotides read TGTGCCAGCAGTGACAGGTGGGGCTACACCTTC.

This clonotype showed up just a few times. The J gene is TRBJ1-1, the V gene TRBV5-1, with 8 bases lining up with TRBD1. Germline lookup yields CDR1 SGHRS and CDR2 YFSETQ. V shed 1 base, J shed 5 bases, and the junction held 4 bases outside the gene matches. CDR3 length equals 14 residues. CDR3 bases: TGCGCCAGCAGCTTGCAGGGGGCCTGGACTGAAGCTTTCTTT. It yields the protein CASSLQGAWTEAFF.